One T cell receptor (beta chain) is described in this entry. Antigen: not known. Specified treatment: roughly 10-day PBMC culture with coronavirus spike peptide pools or control peptides (ViraFEST assay). An unexposed donor provided the CD4+ T cells, which were collected before the COVID-19 pandemic (2011-2018). As cell numbers allowed, unexposed-donor CD4+ T cells faced SARS-CoV-2 S/N and four cold-coronavirus spikes. An Oncomine TCR Beta short-read assay was used to sequence the DNA from cultured CD4+ T cells. Extraction of genomic DNA was performed on cultured CD4+ T cells. From the PCR reads, TCRdb called clonotypes with MiXCR, one entry per CDR3 protein. The sample holds roughly 9,100 distinct CDR3 sequences; 35% are singletons and the top ten take 6.5% to 9%. Germline V gene sequence: CDR1 LNHDA, CDR2 SQIVND (reference sequence). The CDR3 consists of 11 residues. V gave up 3 bases and J gave up 6 bases, with 6 bases separating them.

The sample originates from a study of vaccination and CD4 T cells after COVID-19. The sample consisted of CD4+ T cells from blood, cultured in vitro. The V and J genes are TRBV19 and TRBJ2-7; unclear D gene. This TCR was sampled from a human donor in good health. CDR3 loop: CASSIASEQYF. CDR3 sequence (DNA): TGTGCCAGTAGTATTGCCTCCGAGCAGTACTTC. The full variable domain, rest sourced from reference TRBV19 and TRBJ2-7, is DGGITQSPKYLFRKEGQNVTLSCEQNLNHDAMYWYRQDPGQGLRLIYYSQIVNDFQKGDIAEGYSVSREKKESFPLTVTSAQKNPTAFYLCASSIASEQYFGPGTRLTVT.